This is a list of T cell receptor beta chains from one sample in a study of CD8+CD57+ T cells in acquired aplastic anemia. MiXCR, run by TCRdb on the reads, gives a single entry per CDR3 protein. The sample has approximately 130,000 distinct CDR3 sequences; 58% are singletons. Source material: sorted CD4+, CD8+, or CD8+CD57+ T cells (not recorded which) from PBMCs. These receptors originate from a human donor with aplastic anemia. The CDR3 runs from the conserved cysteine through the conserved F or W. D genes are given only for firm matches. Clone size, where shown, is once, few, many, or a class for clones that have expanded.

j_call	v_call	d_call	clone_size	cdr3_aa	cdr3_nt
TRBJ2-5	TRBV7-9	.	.	CASSLAAQGGETQYF	TGTGCCAGCAGCTTAGCCGCTCAGGGGGGGGAGACCCAGTACTTC
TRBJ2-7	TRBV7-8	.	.	CASSLPGTTEEQYF	TGTGCCAGCAGCTTACCAGGGACAACTGAAGAGCAGTACTTC
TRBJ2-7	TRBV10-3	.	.	CAIRDPDEQYF	TGTGCCATCCGGGATCCCGACGAGCAGTACTTC
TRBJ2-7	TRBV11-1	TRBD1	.	CASSTTDRASSYEQYF	TGTGCCAGCAGCACCACCGACAGGGCGAGCTCCTACGAGCAGTACTTC
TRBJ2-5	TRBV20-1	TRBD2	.	CSARDLDPQTSGLRETQYF	TGCAGTGCTAGAGACCTCGATCCTCAGACTAGCGGATTGCGAGAGACCCAGTACTTC
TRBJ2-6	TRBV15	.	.	CATSDRAASSGANVLTF	TGTGCCACCAGCGACCGAGCAGCTAGCTCTGGGGCCAACGTCCTGACTTTC
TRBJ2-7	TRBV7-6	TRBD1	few	CASSLGTGPTPF	TGTGCCAGCAGCTTAGGGACAGGCCCAACTCCCTTC
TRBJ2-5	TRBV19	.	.	CASTEGDGPYEQYF	TGTGCCAGTACGGAGGGGGACGGGCCCTATGAGCAGTACTTC
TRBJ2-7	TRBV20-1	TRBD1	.	CSARSGTATYEQYF	TGCAGTGCTAGATCCGGGACAGCCACCTACGAGCAGTACTTC
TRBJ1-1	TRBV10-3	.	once	CAISGRGRTENTEAFF	TGTGCCATCAGTGGACGGGGAAGGACAGAGAACACTGAAGCTTTCTTT
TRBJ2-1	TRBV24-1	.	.	CATSDRSGRAYNEQFF	TGTGCCACCAGTGACCGGAGCGGGCGGGCATACAATGAGCAGTTCTTC
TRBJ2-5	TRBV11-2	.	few	CASALSGAKQETQYF	TGTGCCAGCGCCCTCTCGGGGGCGAAACAAGAGACCCAGTACTTC
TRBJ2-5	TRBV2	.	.	CVSGAGTGQETQYF	TGTGTCAGCGGGGCCGGGACAGGACAAGAGACCCAGTACTTC
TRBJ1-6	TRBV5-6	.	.	CASSPSGYVTSPLHF	TGTGCCAGCAGCCCCTCTGGTTATGTAACTTCACCCCTCCACTTT
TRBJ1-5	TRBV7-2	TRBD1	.	CASSLYRGDQPQHF	TGTGCCAGCAGCTTGTACAGGGGGGATCAGCCCCAGCATTTT
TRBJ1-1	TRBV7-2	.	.	CASSDAEAFF	TGTGCCAGCAGCGACGCTGAAGCTTTCTTT
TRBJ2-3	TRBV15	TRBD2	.	CATSGLGGAADTQYF	TGTGCCACCAGCGGGTTGGGAGGGGCGGCAGATACGCAGTATTTT
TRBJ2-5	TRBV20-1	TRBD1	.	CSASRQGGPQETQYF	TGCAGTGCTAGCAGACAGGGGGGCCCCCAAGAGACCCAGTACTTC
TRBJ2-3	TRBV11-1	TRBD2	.	CASSFSGGRTTDTQYF	TGTGCCAGCAGCTTCAGCGGGGGTCGAACCACAGATACGCAGTATTTT
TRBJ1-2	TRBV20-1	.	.	CSARDRGQAPPGYTF	TGCAGTGCTAGAGATCGGGGGCAGGCACCTCCTGGCTACACCTTC
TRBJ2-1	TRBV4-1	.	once	CASSHFNSYNEQFF	TGCGCCAGCAGCCACTTCAACTCCTACAATGAGCAGTTCTTC
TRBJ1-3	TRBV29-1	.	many	CSVEVTGDENTIYF	TGCAGCGTTGAAGTAACCGGCGATGAGAACACCATATATTTT
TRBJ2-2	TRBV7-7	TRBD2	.	CASSPGLAGGPDTGELFF	TGTGCTAGCAGCCCGGGACTAGCGGGAGGGCCGGACACCGGGGAGCTGTTTTTT
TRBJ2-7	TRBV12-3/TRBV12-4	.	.	CASSQGFNEQYF	TGTGCCAGCTCTCAGGGGTTCAACGAGCAGTACTTC
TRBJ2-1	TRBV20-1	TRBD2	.	CSARALTSGGIDEQFF	TGCAGTGCTAGGGCCCTGACTAGCGGGGGGATCGATGAGCAGTTCTTC
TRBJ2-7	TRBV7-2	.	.	CASSLTATSFAYEQYF	TGTGCCAGCAGCCTCACCGCGACTAGTTTTGCCTACGAGCAGTACTTC
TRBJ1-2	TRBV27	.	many	CASSLEGSGVGYTF	TGTGCCAGCAGTTTAGAAGGCAGCGGGGTTGGCTACACCTTC
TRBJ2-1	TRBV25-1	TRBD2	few	CASSEIAAGGSDEQFF	TGTGCCAGCAGTGAAATTGCAGCGGGAGGAAGCGATGAGCAGTTCTTC
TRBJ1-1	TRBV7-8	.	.	CASSSGRATEAFF	TGTGCCAGCAGCTCTGGACGCGCGACTGAAGCTTTCTTT
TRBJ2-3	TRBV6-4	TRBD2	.	CASSNGGGTDTQYF	TGTGCCAGCAGCAACGGGGGGGGCACAGATACGCAGTATTTT
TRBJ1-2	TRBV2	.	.	CASSQGVGGYTF	TGTGCCAGCAGCCAAGGGGTTGGTGGCTACACCTTC
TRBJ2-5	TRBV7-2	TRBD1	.	CASSQTRGLETQYF	TGTGCCAGCAGCCAAACTAGGGGGCTTGAGACCCAGTACTTC
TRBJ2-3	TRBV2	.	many	CASSGGTASSTDTQYF	TGTGCCAGCAGTGGGGGGACGGCTTCTAGCACAGATACGCAGTATTTT
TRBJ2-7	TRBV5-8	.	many	CASSDVISLSSYEQYF	TGTGCCAGCTCAGACGTTATTAGCTTGAGCTCCTACGAGCAGTACTTC
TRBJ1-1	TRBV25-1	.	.	CASSGPAPKRNTEAFF	TGTGCCAGCAGTGGTCCCGCCCCCAAGAGAAACACTGAAGCTTTCTTT
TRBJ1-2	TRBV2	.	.	CASRDQYGYTF	TGTGCCAGCAGGGACCAGTACGGCTACACCTTC
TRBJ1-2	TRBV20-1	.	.	CTLSGYTF	TGCACCCTTTCGGGCTACACCTTC
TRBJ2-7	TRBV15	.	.	CATSRVSGGQYEQYF	TGTGCCACCAGCAGAGTCTCTGGAGGGCAATACGAGCAGTACTTC
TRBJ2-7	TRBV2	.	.	CASSDIGRAYEQYF	TGTGCCAGCAGTGATATCGGCAGGGCCTACGAGCAGTACTTC
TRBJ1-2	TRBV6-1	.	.	CASRVSTVRNYGYTF	TGTGCCAGCAGGGTAAGTACAGTAAGAAACTATGGCTACACCTTC
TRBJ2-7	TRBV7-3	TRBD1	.	CASSLAGTGGYEQYF	TGTGCCAGCAGCTTAGCTGGGACAGGGGGCTACGAGCAGTACTTC
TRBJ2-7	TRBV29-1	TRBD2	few	CSVGGRKGEQYF	TGCAGCGTTGGCGGGAGGAAGGGCGAGCAGTACTTC
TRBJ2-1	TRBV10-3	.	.	CAISDQGTIPYNEQFF	TGTGCCATCAGTGACCAGGGGACGATCCCTTACAATGAGCAGTTCTTC
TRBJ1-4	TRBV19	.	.	CASSPRTSATNEKLFF	TGTGCCAGTAGTCCCCGGACGAGTGCAACTAATGAAAAACTGTTTTTT
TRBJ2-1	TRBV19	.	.	CASRDLAGSDEQFF	TGTGCCAGTAGAGATCTAGCCGGGTCGGATGAGCAGTTCTTC
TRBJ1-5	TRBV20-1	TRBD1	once	CSVIGTGSQPQHF	TGCAGTGTTATAGGGACAGGGTCCCAGCCCCAGCATTTT
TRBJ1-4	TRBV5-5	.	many	CASSSGEGSEKLFF	TGTGCCAGCAGCTCAGGGGAGGGGAGTGAAAAACTGTTTTTT
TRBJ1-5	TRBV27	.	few	CASSSRPMGNQPQHF	TGTGCCAGCAGTTCCCGCCCGATGGGCAATCAGCCCCAGCATTTT
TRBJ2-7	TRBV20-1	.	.	CSASRARGGGTYEQYF	TGCAGTGCCAGCAGAGCTCGTGGGGGGGGCACCTACGAGCAGTACTTC
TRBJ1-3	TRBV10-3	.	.	CAISESDGVGNTIYF	TGTGCCATCAGTGAGTCGGACGGGGTTGGAAACACCATATATTTT
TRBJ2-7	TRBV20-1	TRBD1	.	CSATIQGPYEQYF	TGCAGTGCTACGATACAGGGGCCCTACGAGCAGTACTTC
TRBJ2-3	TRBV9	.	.	CASSVEGTDTQYF	TGTGCCAGCAGCGTAGAAGGGACAGATACGCAGTATTTT
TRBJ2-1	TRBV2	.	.	CASSVPGLRLNEQFF	TGTGCCAGCAGTGTGCCGGGACTCCGACTCAATGAGCAGTTCTTC